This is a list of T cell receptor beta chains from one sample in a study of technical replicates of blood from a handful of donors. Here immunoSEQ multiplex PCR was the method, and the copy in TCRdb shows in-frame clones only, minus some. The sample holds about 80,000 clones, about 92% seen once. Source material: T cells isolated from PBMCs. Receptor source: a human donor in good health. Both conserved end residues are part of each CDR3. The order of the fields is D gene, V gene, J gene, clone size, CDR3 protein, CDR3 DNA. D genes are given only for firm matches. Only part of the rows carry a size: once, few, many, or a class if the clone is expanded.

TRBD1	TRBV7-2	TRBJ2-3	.	CASSLDMTGVDTQYF	TGTGCCAGCAGCTTAGACATGACAGGGGTAGATACGCAGTATTTT
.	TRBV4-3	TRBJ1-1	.	CASSQAGNTEAFF	TGCGCCAGCAGCCAAGCCGGGAACACTGAAGCTTTCTTT
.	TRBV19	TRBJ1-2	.	CASTEGGIYGYTF	TGTGCCAGTACCGAAGGGGGTATCTATGGCTACACCTTC
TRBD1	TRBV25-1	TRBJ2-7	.	CASSARQGPTDEQYF	TGTGCCAGCAGTGCGCGACAGGGGCCCACGGACGAGCAGTACTTC
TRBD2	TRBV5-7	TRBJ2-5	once	CASSRTSGRGGETQYF	TGTGCCAGCAGCCGTACTAGCGGGAGGGGAGGTGAGACCCAGTACTTC
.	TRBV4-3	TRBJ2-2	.	CASSQVGRGPRESGELFF	TGCGCCAGCAGCCAAGTGGGCCGGGGGCCGCGGGAGTCTGGGGAGCTGTTTTTT
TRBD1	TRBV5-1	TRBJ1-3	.	CASRGQGDTIYF	TGCGCCAGCAGGGGACAGGGTGACACCATATATTTT
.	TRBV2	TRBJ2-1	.	CASRRDTPNEQFF	TGTGCCAGCAGGCGGGATACCCCCAATGAGCAGTTCTTC
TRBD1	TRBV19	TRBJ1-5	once	CASRRGQENQPQHF	TGTGCCAGTAGACGGGGACAGGAGAATCAGCCCCAGCATTTT
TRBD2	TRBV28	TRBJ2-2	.	CASSWTSGIHNTGELFF	TGTGCCAGCAGTTGGACTAGCGGAATCCACAACACCGGGGAGCTGTTTTTT
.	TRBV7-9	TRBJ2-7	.	CASSLGYRVADEQYF	TGTGCCAGCAGCTTAGGCTACAGGGTGGCCGACGAGCAGTACTTC
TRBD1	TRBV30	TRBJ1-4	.	CAWSVMGQGEKLFF	TGTGCCTGGAGTGTAATGGGACAGGGAGAAAAACTGTTTTTT
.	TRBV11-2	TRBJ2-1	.	CASSPRSPFSSSYNEQFF	TGTGCCAGCAGCCCGAGGAGTCCTTTTTCGAGCTCCTACAATGAGCAGTTCTTC
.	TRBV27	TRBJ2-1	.	CASSPGPPSRFF	TGTGCCAGCAGTCCAGGGCCGCCGTCTAGGTTCTTC
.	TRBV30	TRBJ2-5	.	CAWSPTIQETQYF	TGTGCCTGGAGTCCAACTATACAAGAGACCCAGTACTTC
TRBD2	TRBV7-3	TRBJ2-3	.	CASRPSGRDPKGTDTQYF	TGTGCCAGCCGGCCGAGCGGGAGAGATCCGAAGGGCACAGATACGCAGTATTTT
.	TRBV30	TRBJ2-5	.	CAWALGTIQETQYF	TGTGCCTGGGCCCTAGGGACAATCCAAGAGACCCAGTACTTC
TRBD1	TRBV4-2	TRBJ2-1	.	CASSPGTGNNEQFF	TGTGCCAGCAGCCCAGGGACAGGCAACAATGAGCAGTTCTTC
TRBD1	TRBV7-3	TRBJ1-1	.	CASSSDRATEAFF	TGTGCCAGCAGCTCTGACAGGGCTACTGAAGCTTTCTTT
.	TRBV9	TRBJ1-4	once	CASSAAGIWGEKLFF	TGTGCCAGCAGCGCAGCCGGGATATGGGGTGAAAAACTGTTTTTT
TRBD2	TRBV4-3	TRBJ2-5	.	CASSQDRSSGRATETQYF	TGCGCCAGCAGCCAAGATCGATCGAGCGGGAGGGCCACGGAGACCCAGTACTTC
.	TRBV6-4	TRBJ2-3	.	CASAKEGGTDTQYF	TGTGCCAGCGCAAAGGAAGGGGGCACAGATACGCAGTATTTT
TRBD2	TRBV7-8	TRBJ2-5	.	CASSLGVAGGQETQYF	TGTGCCAGCAGCTTAGGGGTAGCGGGAGGACAAGAGACCCAGTACTTC
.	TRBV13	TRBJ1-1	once	CASSLLSRFTEAFF	TGTGCCAGCAGCTTACTTTCCAGGTTCACTGAAGCTTTCTTT
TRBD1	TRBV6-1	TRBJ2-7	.	CASSTAGGYEQYF	TGTGCCAGCAGTACGGCAGGGGGCTACGAGCAGTACTTC
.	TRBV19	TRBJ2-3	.	CASSRLRDTQYF	TGTGCCAGTAGTCGTTTGAGAGATACGCAGTATTTT
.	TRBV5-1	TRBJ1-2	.	CASSLDGGVRGYTF	TGCGCCAGCAGCTTGGACGGGGGTGTAAGAGGCTACACCTTC
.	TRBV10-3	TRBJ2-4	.	CAISESSGIQYF	TGTGCCATCAGTGAGTCTTCAGGTATTCAGTACTTC
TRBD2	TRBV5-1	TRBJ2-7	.	CASSLVSGTAQYF	TGCGCCAGCAGTTTGGTTAGCGGGACCGCTCAGTACTTC
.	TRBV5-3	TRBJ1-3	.	CARSRTIDGTSGNTIYF	TGTGCCAGAAGCCGCACTATTGACGGAACCTCTGGAAACACCATATATTTT
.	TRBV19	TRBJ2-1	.	CASMGRGVPEQFF	TGTGCCAGTATGGGCAGGGGGGTCCCGGAGCAGTTCTTC
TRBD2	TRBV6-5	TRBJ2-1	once	CASSTGTKQFF	TGTGCCAGCAGTACCGGGACTAAGCAGTTCTTC
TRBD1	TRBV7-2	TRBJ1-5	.	CASSLDAAGGQPQHF	TGTGCCAGCAGCTTAGATGCGGCAGGGGGTCAGCCCCAGCATTTT
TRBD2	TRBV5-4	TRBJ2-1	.	CASSLGGRAVGEQFF	TGTGCCAGCAGCTTAGGCGGGAGGGCCGTTGGTGAGCAGTTCTTC
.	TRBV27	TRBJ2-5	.	CASSSLRQVETQYF	TGTGCCAGCAGTTCCCTTAGACAGGTAGAGACCCAGTACTTC
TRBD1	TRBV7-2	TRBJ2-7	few	CASSFGQAAEQYF	TGTGCCAGCAGCTTCGGACAGGCAGCCGAGCAGTACTTC
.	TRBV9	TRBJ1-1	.	CASSPSRMNTEAFF	TGTGCCAGCAGCCCATCCAGAATGAACACTGAAGCTTTCTTT
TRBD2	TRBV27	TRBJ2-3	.	CASSFLFGSLAGGTDTQYF	TGTGCCAGCAGTTTCCTCTTTGGATCTCTAGCGGGTGGCACAGATACGCAGTATTTT
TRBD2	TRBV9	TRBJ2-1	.	CASSGGLAGGPNNEQFF	TGTGCCAGCAGCGGGGGACTAGCGGGAGGGCCGAACAATGAGCAGTTCTTC
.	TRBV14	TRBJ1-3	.	CASSQISGSSGNTIYF	TGTGCCAGCAGCCAAATTAGCGGAAGTTCTGGAAACACCATATATTTT
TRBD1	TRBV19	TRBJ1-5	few	CASSPLGTGGSQPQHF	TGTGCCAGTAGTCCATTGGGGACAGGGGGGAGTCAGCCCCAGCATTTT
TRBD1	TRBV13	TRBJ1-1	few	CASSPSPSGGTEAFF	TGTGCCAGCAGCCCGTCGCCTTCAGGGGGCACTGAAGCTTTCTTT
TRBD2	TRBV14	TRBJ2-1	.	CASSQFVLAEAHEQFF	TGTGCCAGCAGCCAATTCGTACTAGCGGAGGCACATGAGCAGTTCTTC
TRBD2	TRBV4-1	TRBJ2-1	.	CASSQDAGDNEQFF	TGCGCCAGCAGCCAAGACGCGGGGGACAATGAGCAGTTCTTC
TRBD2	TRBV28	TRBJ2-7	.	CASSFLSGTRSYEQYF	TGTGCCAGCAGTTTCCTTAGCGGGACCCGCTCCTACGAGCAGTACTTC
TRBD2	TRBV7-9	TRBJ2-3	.	CASSPAGGGGPADTQYF	TGTGCCAGCAGCCCCGCGGGGGGGGGAGGGCCTGCAGATACGCAGTATTTT
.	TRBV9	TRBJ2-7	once	CASSLIADPYEQYF	TGTGCCAGCAGCCTAATAGCGGACCCCTACGAGCAGTACTTC
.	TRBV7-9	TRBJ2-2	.	CASGRTGSTGELFF	TGTGCCAGCGGGAGGACAGGTTCCACCGGGGAGCTGTTTTTT
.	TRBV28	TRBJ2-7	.	CASRGTSRQYF	TGTGCCAGCAGAGGGACATCCCGGCAGTACTTC
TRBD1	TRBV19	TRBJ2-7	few	CASSMGQAYEQYF	TGTGCCAGTAGTATGGGACAGGCCTACGAGCAGTACTTC
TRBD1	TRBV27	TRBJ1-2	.	CASSPKGQDSFGGYTF	TGTGCCAGCAGTCCAAAGGGACAGGATTCATTTGGTGGCTACACCTTC
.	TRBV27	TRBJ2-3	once	CASIASGLNATDTQYF	TGTGCCAGCATCGCCAGCGGGCTGAACGCCACAGATACGCAGTATTTT
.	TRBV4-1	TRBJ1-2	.	CASSQVGSLYGYTF	TGCGCCAGCAGCCAAGTGGGCAGTCTCTATGGCTACACCTTC
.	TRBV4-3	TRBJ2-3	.	CASSQEGRTQYF	TGCGCCAGCAGCCAAGAGGGCAGAACGCAGTATTTT
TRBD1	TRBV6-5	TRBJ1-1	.	CASSSGTGQNTEAFF	TGTGCCAGCAGCTCCGGGACAGGGCAAAACACTGAAGCTTTCTTT